One and the same sample provided the 3 T cell receptor beta chains below, sequenced in a study of T cell responses to AZD1222 COVID-19 vaccine. The table came from immunoSEQ multiplex PCR; TCRdb's copy has only in-frame clones and leaves some out. The sample consists of roughly 70,000 clones, nearly 90% of them appearing once. Source: peripheral blood, taken 28 days after the second AZD1222 dose. The receptors stem from an adult who received the AZD1222 COVID-19 vaccine.

This clone was recorded once. The chain employs TRBV7-2 and TRBJ1-6; maybe TRBD1 (5 bases). The CDR3 has 11 residues. From germline, CDR1 is SGHTA and CDR2 FQGNSA. Trimming removed 10 bases from V and 15 bases from J, with 16 bases in between. The CDR3 DNA reads as TGTGCCATCACCAAAGGGGAACGCCTCCACTTT. Translating it yields CAITKGERLHF.

The V and J genes are TRBV7-3 and TRBJ2-3; D unclear. Germline V gene data show CDR1 as SGHTA and CDR2 as FQGTGA. Deletions cut 3 bases from V and 2 bases from J, with 6 bases between. The length of the CDR3 is 13 residues. The chain's CDR3 is CASSFPDTDTQYF. The DNA for the CDR3 is TGTGCCAGCAGCTTCCCGGACACAGATACGCAGTATTTT.

This chain links TRBV29-1 with TRBJ2-2; tentative D call: TRBD2 (5 bases). CDR3 size: 16 residues. Germline assignment: CDR1 SQVTM and CDR2 ANQGSEA. Trimming took off 0 bases at V and 0 bases at J, with 11 bases between the two ends. CDR3 region: CSVEDLAGANTGELFF. CDR3 DNA: TGCAGCGTTGAAGATCTGGCGGGCGCGAACACCGGGGAGCTGTTTTTT.